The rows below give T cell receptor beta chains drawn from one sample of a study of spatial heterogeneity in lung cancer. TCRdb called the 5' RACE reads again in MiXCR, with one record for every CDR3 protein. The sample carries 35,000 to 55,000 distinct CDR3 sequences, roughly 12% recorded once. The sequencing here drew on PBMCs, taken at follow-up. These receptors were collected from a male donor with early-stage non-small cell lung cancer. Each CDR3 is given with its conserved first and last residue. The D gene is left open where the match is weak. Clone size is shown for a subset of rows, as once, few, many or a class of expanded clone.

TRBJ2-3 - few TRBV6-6 TGTGCCAGCAGTTACGGGGCGGGAAGGACAGATACGCAGTATTTT CASSYGAGRTDTQYF
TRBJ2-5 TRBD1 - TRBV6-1 TGTGCCAGCACCTGGGACAGGGGGATTCAAGAGACCCAGTACTTC CASTWDRGIQETQYF
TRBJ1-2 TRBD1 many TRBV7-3 TGTGCCAGCAGCTCGACAGGGGGCTTTGGCTACACCTTC CASSSTGGFGYTF
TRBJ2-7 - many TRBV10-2 TGCGCCAGCAGTGAGGCGAGCGAGCAGTACTTC CASSEASEQYF
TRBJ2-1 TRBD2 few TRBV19 TGTGCCAGTAGTCTGGGCGGGAGTACCGGCAATGAGCAGTTCTTC CASSLGGSTGNEQFF
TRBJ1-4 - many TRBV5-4 TGTGCCAGCAGCAACCGTAGGGGGACTAATGAAAAACTGTTTTTT CASSNRRGTNEKLFF
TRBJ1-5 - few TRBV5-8 TGTGCCAGCAGCTTGGCCTTTGGCCGGGGCGTCAGCATGGGTAATCAGCCCCAGCATTTT CASSLAFGRGVSMGNQPQHF
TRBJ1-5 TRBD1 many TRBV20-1 TGCAGTGCTCCAGGACAGGGGGCTCGGCCCCAGCATTTT CSAPGQGARPQHF
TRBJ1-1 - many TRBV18 TGTGCCAGCTCAACCGGGTCGAACACTGAAGCTTTCTTT CASSTGSNTEAFF
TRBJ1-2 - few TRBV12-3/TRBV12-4 TGTGCCAGCAGTCCCGGACTCCCCGGCCAGGGCTATGGCTACACCTTC CASSPGLPGQGYGYTF
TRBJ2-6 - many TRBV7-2 TGTGCCAGCAGCTCTTTTTGGGGATCGGACAGCTCTGGGGCCAACGTCCTGACTTTC CASSSFWGSDSSGANVLTF
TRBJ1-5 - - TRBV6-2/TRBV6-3 TGTGCCAGCAGAGGGGACGGCCTGCGAACCCAGCATTTT CASRGDGLRTQHF
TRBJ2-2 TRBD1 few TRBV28 TGTGCCAGCAGTCCGGAACAGGGGGCTAAGACCGGGGAGCTGTTTTTT CASSPEQGAKTGELFF
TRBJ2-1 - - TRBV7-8 TGTGCCAGCAGCTTACCCCAGCGGGATGAGCAGTTCTTC CASSLPQRDEQFF
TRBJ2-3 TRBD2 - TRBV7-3 TGTGCCAGCAGCGCGACTAGCGGAAACACAGATACGCAGTATTTT CASSATSGNTDTQYF
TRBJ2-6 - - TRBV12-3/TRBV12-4 TGTGCCAGCAGTTTAATAGCCTCTGGGGCCAACGTCCTGACTTTC CASSLIASGANVLTF
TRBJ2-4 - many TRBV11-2 TGTGCCAGCAGCTTAGATGCAGGGGCAAGAAACATTCAGTACTTC CASSLDAGARNIQYF
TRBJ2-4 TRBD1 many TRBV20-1 TGCAGTGCTACCACAGGGGGTTCGGCCAAAAACATTCAGTACTTC CSATTGGSAKNIQYF
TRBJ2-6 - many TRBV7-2 TGTGCCAGCAGCTTAGCCGGGACCCCAGTATTCGGGGCCAACGTCCTGACTTTC CASSLAGTPVFGANVLTF
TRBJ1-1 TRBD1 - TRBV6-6 TGTGCCAGCACCCCGACAGGGCCGGTCACTGAAGCTTTCTTT CASTPTGPVTEAFF
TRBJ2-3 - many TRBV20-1 TGCAGTGCAGGGGATCCCCGCACAGATACGCAGTATTTT CSAGDPRTDTQYF
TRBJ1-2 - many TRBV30 TGTGCCTGGAATTCGTTGAGATCTTATGGCTACACCTTC CAWNSLRSYGYTF
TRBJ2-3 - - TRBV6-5 TGTGCCAGCAGTTACAGCGGGACAGGTCCCCCCACAGATACGCAGTATTTT CASSYSGTGPPTDTQYF
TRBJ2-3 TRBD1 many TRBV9 TGTGCCAGCAGCCCAAGCCGACAGGGCCCAGATACGCAGTATTTT CASSPSRQGPDTQYF
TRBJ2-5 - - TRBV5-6 TGTGCCAGCAGCTTGTTCGTAGGGACCGAGTACCAAGAGACCCAGTACTTC CASSLFVGTEYQETQYF
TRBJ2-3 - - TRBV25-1 TGTGCCAGCAGTGATGATCTCAGCACAGATACGCAGTATTTT CASSDDLSTDTQYF
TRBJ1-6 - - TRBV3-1 TGTGCCAGCAGCCAAGAAGGCCAGGGTCCCTATAATTCACCCCTCCACTTT CASSQEGQGPYNSPLHF
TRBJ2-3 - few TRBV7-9 TGTTCCAGCAGCTTAGGCCGGAGAGGGAGCACAGATACGCAGTATTTT CSSSLGRRGSTDTQYF
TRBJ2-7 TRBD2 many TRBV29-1 TGCAGCGTTGAGTTGGGCGGGAGGGGGAACGAGCAGTACTTC CSVELGGRGNEQYF
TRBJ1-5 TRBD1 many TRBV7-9 TGTGCCAGCAGCTTAGGGACAGGGGACCAGCCCCAGCATTTT CASSLGTGDQPQHF
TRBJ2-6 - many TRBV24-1 TGTGCCACCAGTGGCTCATCCGGGGTCTCTGGGGCCAACGTCCTGACTTTC CATSGSSGVSGANVLTF
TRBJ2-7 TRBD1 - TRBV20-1 TGCAGTGCTAACCCCGCTTCCCACGACAGGGGGGACTACGAGCAGTACTTC CSANPASHDRGDYEQYF
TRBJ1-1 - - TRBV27 TGTGCCAGCAGTTCCAGGGTTGACACTGAAGCTTTCTTT CASSSRVDTEAFF
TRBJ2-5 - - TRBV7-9 TGTGCCAGCAGCCCCCCGGGACTCCCTGAGACCCAGTACTTC CASSPPGLPETQYF
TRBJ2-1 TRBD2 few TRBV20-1 TGCAGTGCTAGTACGGGAGCTAGCGGTAACAATGAGCAGTTCTTC CSASTGASGNNEQFF
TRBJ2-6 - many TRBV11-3 TGTGCCAGCAGCTTATTTGGGCCGAGACTCGGGGCCAACGTCCTGACTTTC CASSLFGPRLGANVLTF
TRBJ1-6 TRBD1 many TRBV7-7 TGTGCCAGCAGCTTGGACAGGAGTTCACCCCTCCACTTT CASSLDRSSPLHF
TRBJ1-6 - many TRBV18 TGTGCCAGCTCACCAATTCCAGCGGATAATTCACCCCTCCACTTT CASSPIPADNSPLHF
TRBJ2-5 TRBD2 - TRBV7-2 TGTGCCAGCAGCTTAGCAACGGCGGGGGGGACCCAGTACTTC CASSLATAGGTQYF
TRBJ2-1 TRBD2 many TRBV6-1 TGTGCCGCCAGCAAAATGGGGGGGGAATACAATGAGCAGTTCTTC CAASKMGGEYNEQFF
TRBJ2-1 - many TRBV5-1 TGCGCCAGCAATGAGGGATCGGGAGAGCAGTTCTTC CASNEGSGEQFF
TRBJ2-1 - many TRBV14 TGTGCCAGCAGCCCCGGGGGATATGAGCAGTTCTTC CASSPGGYEQFF
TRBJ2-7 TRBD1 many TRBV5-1 TGCGCCAGCAGCTCCCAAGAGCGGACAGGGGGCTACGAGCAGTACTTC CASSSQERTGGYEQYF
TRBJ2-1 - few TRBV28 TGTGCCAGCAGCCCCCCGGATTCCTACAATGAGCAGTTCTTC CASSPPDSYNEQFF
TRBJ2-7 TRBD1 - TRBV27 TGTGCCAGCAGTTTTTCGCCCAGGGGGCCCACCTACGAGCAGTACTTC CASSFSPRGPTYEQYF
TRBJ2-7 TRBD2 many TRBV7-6 TGTGCCAGCAGCTTTAGCGGGAGGGCCTACGAGCAGTACTTC CASSFSGRAYEQYF
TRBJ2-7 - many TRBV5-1 TGCGCCAGCAGCCCTGGACAGAACCCCTACTCCGAGCAGTACTTC CASSPGQNPYSEQYF
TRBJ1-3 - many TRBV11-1 TGTGCCAGCAAAAGGCTCTCTGGAAACACCATATATTTT CASKRLSGNTIYF
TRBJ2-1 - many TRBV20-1 TGCAGTGCTAGAGATGACGGACTTTACAATGAGCAGTTCTTC CSARDDGLYNEQFF
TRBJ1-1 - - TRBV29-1 TGCAGCGTCCGAACGACAGCGAACACTGAAGCTTTCTTT CSVRTTANTEAFF
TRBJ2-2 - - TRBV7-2 TGTGCCAGCAGCTTAGGGTCTATTAACACCGGGGAGCTGTTTTTT CASSLGSINTGELFF
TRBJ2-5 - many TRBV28 TGTGCCAGCAGTCCCTCCGAGGCACAGGGAGAGACCCAGTACTTC CASSPSEAQGETQYF
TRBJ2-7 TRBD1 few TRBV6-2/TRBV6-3 TGTGCCAGCAGTAGGGGACAGGCCCACGAGCAGTACTTC CASSRGQAHEQYF
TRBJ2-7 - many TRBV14 TGTGCCAGCAGCCGAGAGAGCGGGTTCTACGAGCAGTACTTC CASSRESGFYEQYF
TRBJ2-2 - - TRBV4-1 TGCGCCAGCAGCCAAGCCGCTCCCGGGGAGCTGTTTTTT CASSQAAPGELFF
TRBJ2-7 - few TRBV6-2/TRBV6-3 TGTGCCAGCAGTTACGGCCTCCCGGGCGGCGAGCAGTACTTC CASSYGLPGGEQYF
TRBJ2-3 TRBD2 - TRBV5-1 TGCGCCAGCAGAAGACCTCCGGGTAGCGGGAGTTCAGATACGCAGTATTTT CASRRPPGSGSSDTQYF
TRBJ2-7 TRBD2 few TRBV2 TGTGCCAGCAGGAAAAGTCGAAGACTAGCGGGAGACCACGAGCAGTACTTC CASRKSRRLAGDHEQYF
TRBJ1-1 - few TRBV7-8 TGTGCCAGTTGCCGCGGGGGTGCTTACACTGAAGCTTTCTTT CASCRGGAYTEAFF
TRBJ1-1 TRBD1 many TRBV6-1 TGTGCCAGCAGTCGGACAGGGACCACTGAAGCTTTCTTT CASSRTGTTEAFF